This T cell receptor beta chain was retrieved from a study of PD-L1 blockade in urothelial cancer (dated by TCRdb to 2015 to 2018). For the wider study: Every patient began therapy in about 2014 and was given atezolizumab 1,200 mg intravenously every 3 weeks. About 85% of the 29 patients were males with bladder-origin urothelial cancer, and about 65% of the roughly 30 reported a prior smoking history. Patients had an ECOG performance status of 0 or 1 and had received between 0 and 3 prior chemotherapy regimens. Blood samples were analyzed 3 weeks after the start of treatment (second dose) and 6 weeks after the start of treatment. Blood samples yielded a median of 141,255 T cells and approximately 83,000 unique TCRs, with median clonality approximately 0.08. The study was an exploratory multi-omic analysis of somatic, immune and clinical correlates of response to PD-L1 blockade with atezolizumab in urothelial cancer. Pretreatment tumor samples, along with matched peripheral blood collected serially before and after atezolizumab treatment, underwent TCR sequencing. Durable clinical benefit was defined as progression-free survival longer than 6 months, and TCR features were also tested against progression-free and overall survival. In the same patients, pretreatment tumors underwent whole exome sequencing and RNA sequencing in addition to TCR sequencing. Durable clinical benefit was achieved by nine patients and was not achieved by 20 patients. Under 30 patients had pretreatment blood TCR-seq, some 25 had at least one posttreatment blood collection, and some 25 had tumor TCR-seq. General conclusions and limits of the study: Because the sample size was small (n ≈ 27) and many of the analyses were exploratory, the results are meant to be hypothesis-generating. Improved progression-free and overall survival was found to be associated with pretreatment peripheral blood TCR clonality below the median. At 3 weeks after the start of treatment, tumor-associated TCR clones in peripheral blood had expanded more in patients with durable benefit (n ≈ 20, p = 0.022).

Synthetic TCR analog templates were spiked into each PCR so that absolute template abundance could be estimated from read counts. The immunoSEQ assay was used to amplify TCRbeta CDR3 regions from genomic DNA with bias-controlled V and J gene primers. Sequencing of rearranged TCRbeta segments was performed at approximately 20X coverage. Per the authors' processing: Clustering was used to correct sequencing errors, and CDR3s were annotated against IMGT to assign V, D and J genes. Out-of-frame and stop-codon sequences were excluded, and only productive TCRbeta rearrangements were used in downstream analyses. Clonality was computed as one minus Shannon entropy normalized by the log of the number of unique productive sequences. Fisher's exact test with Benjamini-Hochberg correction, at a threshold of adjusted p below 0.01, was used to find clones that differed between time points or between blood and tumor. Entries here come from immuneACCESS through TCRdb and include only in-frame sequences with V and J called. Some clones fail to appear in such tables; in the studies checked, an unresolved V gene covers under half of the shortfall, and the cause of the remainder is unknown. V and J calls and clone size are copied from that table; D and trimming were computed from the DNA. The sample profile shows about 38,000 clones; around four fifths of them were found once. The top ten constitute nearly 15% of the sample.

The time point label corresponds to: pretreatment peripheral blood. A total of roughly 31 patients with locally advanced or metastatic urothelial carcinoma, treated at Memorial Sloan Kettering on a trial protocol, made up the cohort. Peripheral blood mononuclear cells were collected pretreatment and during treatment, with between 1 and 8 total time points obtained per patient. The Qiagen DNeasy Blood extraction kit was used to purify genomic DNA from total PBMCs and from tumor samples. PBMCs were collected pretreatment and during treatment and were isolated and stored as previously described. Concerning this clone: Its antigen target is currently unknown. Base qualities were left out, and no much larger clone turns up one base away.

V loses 7 bases of germline sequence and J loses 1 base, and the interval between the two ends is 7 bases. For CDR1 and CDR2, the germline V gene (reference sequence) lists LNHDA and SQIVND. The CDR3 sequence holds 12 residues, the cysteine and phenylalanine included. This entry keeps only the CDR3 DNA: 36 bases, framed from base 1. The TCR was taken from a man older than 75 with urothelial cancer. Here the chain combines TRBV19 and TRBJ1-1, with the D gene not clear enough to name. Sequences were derived from PBMCs, sampled around atezolizumab (anti-PD-L1) treatment. In nucleotide form, the sequence is TGTGCCAGTATGCCCAGGAACACTGAAGCTTTCTTT. The encoded protein is CASMPRNTEAFF.